Listed here are 16 T cell receptor beta chains from one sample, sequenced in a study of shared T cell receptors in the human thymus. TCRdb's copy holds only in-frame clones and misses some; the assay was immunoSEQ multiplex PCR. Among under 450,000 clones listed, roughly 94% were seen once. The specimen sequenced was thymocytes. The receptors stem from a human donor.

J is TRBJ2-7 and V is TRBV5-1; no clear D gene. Trimming stripped 6 bases from V and 4 bases from J, with 20 bases between. CDR3 length equals 15 residues. CDR1 is SGHRS and CDR2 is YFSETQ in the germline V gene. The CDR3 bases are TGCGCCAGCACCCCGAGGTGGGGAAACCCTTACGAGCAGTACTTC. It encodes CASTPRWGNPYEQYF. The whole variable domain, filled in from reference TRBV5-1 and TRBJ2-7, reads KAGVTQTPRYLIKTRGQQVTLSCSPISGHRSVSWYQQTPGQGLQFLFEYFSETQRNKGNFPGRFSGRQFSNSRSEMNVSTLELGDSALYLCASTPRWGNPYEQYFGPGTRLTVT.

This chain links TRBV20-1 with TRBJ1-1; D may be TRBD1 (6 bases). V was clipped by 6 bases and J by 6 bases, with 11 bases between them. The CDR3 has 11 amino acids. CDR1 and CDR2 from the germline V gene are DFQATT and SNEGSKA (reference sequence). CDR3 sequence (DNA): TGCAGTGCCCCGCGGGGGCCTGAAGCTTTCTTT. It encodes CSAPRGPEAFF.

This clone was observed once. V gene TRBV10-2 combines with J gene TRBJ1-2; D not certain. The CDR3 loop spans 15 amino acids. CDR1 WSHSY and CDR2 SAAADI come from the germline V gene. V lost 7 bases, J lost 1 base, and 16 bases lay in between. In nucleotides, the CDR3 is TGCGCCAGCAAGCACGCCGAGGGCGGTAACTATGGCTACACCTTC. Translated: CASKHAEGGNYGYTF.

The gene calls are TRBV19 and TRBJ2-7; possibly TRBD2 for D (5 bases). CDR3 size: 14 residues. Trimming removed 3 bases from V and 0 bases from J, with 9 bases in between. Germline loops: CDR1 LNHDA, CDR2 SQIVND (reference sequence). The CDR3 bases are TGTGCCAGTAGTATTTCAGAGGGCTCCTACGAGCAGTACTTC. Translated: CASSISEGSYEQYF.

This chain links TRBV28 with TRBJ1-1; D not resolved. Germline CDR1 is MDHEN and CDR2 is SYDVKM. Deletions cut 8 bases from V and 2 bases from J, with 12 bases between. The CDR3 sequence is 13 residues long. The CDR3 loop reads CASRWNRNTEAFF. CDR3 nucleotide sequence: TGTGCCAGCCGATGGAATAGAAACACTGAAGCTTTCTTT. Filled out from reference TRBV28 and TRBJ1-1, the complete variable domain reads DVKVTQSSRYLVKRTGEKVFLECVQDMDHENMFWYRQDPGLGLRLIYFSYDVKMKEKGDIPEGYSVSREKKERFSLILESASTNQTSMYLCASRWNRNTEAFFGQGTRLTVV.

V usage is TRBV28 and J usage is TRBJ1-1; D gene ambiguous. Germline-derived CDR1 and CDR2 are MDHEN and SYDVKM. The V end was cut by 2 bases, the J end by 2 bases, with 9 bases between. The CDR3 totals 14 residues. The CDR3 nucleotides read TGTGCCAGCAGTTTACCCAGAGCCAACACTGAAGCTTTCTTT. Amino acid sequence: CASSLPRANTEAFF. The whole variable domain, remainder taken from reference TRBV28 and TRBJ1-1, is DVKVTQSSRYLVKRTGEKVFLECVQDMDHENMFWYRQDPGLGLRLIYFSYDVKMKEKGDIPEGYSVSREKKERFSLILESASTNQTSMYLCASSLPRANTEAFFGQGTRLTVV.

J is TRBJ2-2 and V is TRBV27; a weak D match, TRBD2 (6 bases). The CDR3 covers 14 residues. Trimming took off 2 bases at V and 8 bases at J, with 12 bases between the two ends. Germline V gene lookup returns CDR1 MNHEY and CDR2 SMNVEV (reference sequence). The CDR3, as DNA: TGTGCCAGCAGTTTACGCGGGGCGTTAGGGGAGCTGTTTTTT. Its protein is CASSLRGALGELFF.

The rearrangement uses TRBV6-5 and TRBJ1-1; maybe TRBD1 (6 bases). CDR3 length equals 15 residues. CDR1 is MNHEY, CDR2 SVGAGI, per germline. V was trimmed by 8 bases and J by 1 base, leaving 17 bases between them. The CDR3 loop reads CASGLLEGGNTEAFF. DNA for the CDR3: TGTGCCAGCGGTCTTTTAGAAGGGGGGAACACTGAAGCTTTCTTT.

This chain joins TRBV27 and TRBJ2-1; a possible D gene is TRBD2 (6 bases). This CDR3 comprises 14 residues. Looked up from germline, CDR1 is MNHEY and CDR2 is SMNVEV (reference sequence). Trimming pared 3 bases from V and 6 bases from J, leaving 12 bases between. CDR3 residues: CASSFGGEFNEQFF. In DNA form, the CDR3 reads TGTGCCAGCAGTTTTGGAGGGGAATTCAATGAGCAGTTCTTC.

J is TRBJ2-1 and V is TRBV1; whether TRBD2, the table's D call, matches the DNA was not checked. TRBV1 is a known pseudogene. The CDR3 spans 15 residues. The CDR3: CTSSPTRGSPHEQFF. The CDR3 DNA follows: TGCACCAGCAGCCCGACGAGAGGGTCCCCGCATGAGCAGTTCTTC.

The chain has TRBV19 and TRBJ2-1; a weak D match, TRBD2 (5 bases). CDR3 length: 16 amino acids. Germline CDR1 reads LNHDA; CDR2 reads SQIVND (reference sequence). Trimming cost V 8 bases and J 0 bases, with 17 bases left between them. The CDR3 reads CASANPRSGSYNEQFF. The CDR3 DNA reads as TGTGCCAGTGCTAACCCCAGGAGCGGCTCCTACAATGAGCAGTTCTTC.

The chain joins TRBV10-1 to TRBJ2-7; D possibly corresponds to TRBD1 (5 bases). This CDR3 region has 15 residues. CDR1 and CDR2 from the germline V gene are WNHNN and SYGVQD (reference sequence). Trimming took 6 bases from V and 0 from J, leaving 15 bases between them. In DNA, the CDR3 is TGCGCCAGCAGACACAGGTCAAGCAGCTCCTACGAGCAGTACTTC. Translation: CASRHRSSSSYEQYF.

The rearrangement joins TRBV6-5 to TRBJ2-1; D might be TRBD2 (6 bases). Trimming removed 2 bases at V and 3 bases at J, with 11 bases between. The CDR3 is made up of 15 amino acids. Germline V gene data show CDR1 as MNHEY and CDR2 as SVGAGI. CDR3 in DNA: TGTGCCAGCAGTTACAGGCGGGGCCTCTACAATGAGCAGTTCTTC. It encodes CASSYRRGLYNEQFF.

This sequence joins TRBV5-5 and TRBJ2-3; 10 nucleotides line up with TRBD1. After removal of 0 bases from V and 4 bases from J, the junction contained 5 bases not matched to a gene. CDR3 length: 16 amino acids. The germline V gene encodes CDR1 SGHKS and CDR2 YYEKEE (reference sequence). The CDR3 DNA sequence: TGTGCCAGCAGCTTGGAGGACAGGGGGAGGGCAGATACGCAGTATTTT. The encoded protein is CASSLEDRGRADTQYF.

The CDR3 sequence is CASSDSGTSGSLCEQYF. DNA of the CDR3: TGTGCCAGCAGTGATAGTGGGACTAGCGGGAGCTTATGCGAGCAGTACTTC. The chain uses TRBV25-1 and TRBJ2-7; TRBD2 aligns across 14 bases. Trimming removed 3 bases from V and 6 bases from J; junction bases left unmatched: 10. The CDR3 length is 17 residues. CDR1 and CDR2 (germline): MGHDK, SYGVNS.

This chain links TRBV28 with TRBJ2-4; weak D call: TRBD1 (5 bases). Germline V gives CDR1 MDHEN, CDR2 SYDVKM. CDR3 size: 13 residues. Trimming shortened V by 5 bases and J by 6 bases, and 11 bases separated the two germline ends. The CDR3 loop reads CASSRSDTNIQYF. The CDR3 DNA reads as TGTGCCAGCAGTCGCTCGGACACAAACATTCAGTACTTC.